These 20 T cell receptor beta chains came from one sample sequenced in a study of blood T cell repertoires in COVID-19. Only in-frame clones appear in the TCRdb table, and some are missing; sequencing was by immunoSEQ multiplex PCR. The sample shows about 97,000 clones, more than 70% of them seen only once. Source material: peripheral blood. The source is a human donor in a cohort sampled during active COVID-19.

The V gene is TRBV28, the J gene TRBJ2-7, with D possibly matching TRBD2 (6 bases). The CDR3 sequence is 14 residues long. Trimming pared 8 bases from V and 3 bases from J, leaving 17 bases between. Germline lookup yields CDR1 MDHEN and CDR2 SYDVKM. CDR3 protein: CASHYSSDRYEQYF. The CDR3 DNA follows: TGTGCCAGCCATTATTCTAGCGACCGCTACGAGCAGTACTTC.

V usage is TRBV9 and J usage is TRBJ2-1; D might be TRBD2 (5 bases). Germline CDR1 and CDR2: SGDLS and YYNGEE. The CDR3 sequence is 14 residues long. V lost 4 bases and J lost 4, with 12 bases in between. The CDR3 spells CASSTTTGYNEQFF. In DNA form, the CDR3 reads TGTGCCAGCAGCACAACGACGGGGTACAATGAGCAGTTCTTC.

J is TRBJ2-2 and V is TRBV13; D is unclear. The CDR3 runs 17 residues. Germline V lookup: CDR1 PRHDT, CDR2 FYEKMQ (reference sequence). The ends were cut back, 0 bases at V and 5 bases at J, with 16 bases in the middle. CDR3 coding DNA: TGTGCCAGCAGCTTAGGAGACTTAGCCCCCGGGACCGGGGAGCTGTTTTTT. Translating gives CASSLGDLAPGTGELFF.

A single count supports this clone. The chain recombines TRBV28 with TRBJ2-2, with 10 bases fitting TRBD2. Germline values: CDR1 MDHEN, CDR2 SYDVKM. With 6 bases clipped from V and 6 bases from J, the junction kept 7 bases outside the gene matches. The length of the CDR3 is 15 residues. Written as DNA, the CDR3 is TGTGCCAGCAGCCCTAGCGGGAGATCGTCCGGGGAGCTGTTTTTT. It is translated as CASSPSGRSSGELFF.

The CDR3 coding sequence is TGCAGTGCTAGTGTAGCGGGAGCAAGGACAGATACGCAGTATTTT. It codes for CSASVAGARTDTQYF. This rearrangement joins TRBV20-1 to TRBJ2-3, with 9 bases identical to TRBD2. The CDR3 length is 15 residues. Looked up from germline, CDR1 is DFQATT and CDR2 is SNEGSKA (reference sequence). Unmatched junction bases numbered 7, after V lost 3 bases and J lost 3 bases.

V usage is TRBV28 and J usage is TRBJ1-5; 8 positions match TRBD1. V dropped 4 bases and J dropped 5; count of bases not matched to a gene: 7. This CDR3 comprises 15 residues. The V gene's germline CDR1 is MDHEN and CDR2 SYDVKM. The CDR3 nucleotides read TGTGCCAGCAGTTCCCAAAGACAGGGGTATCAGCCCCAGCATTTT. This codes for CASSSQRQGYQPQHF.

The chain carries TRBV5-5 and TRBJ2-1; D is ambiguous. Germline CDR1 SGHKS, CDR2 YYEKEE (reference sequence). The CDR3 is 16 amino acids. Trimming stripped 3 bases from V and 0 bases from J, with 13 bases between. The chain's CDR3 is CASSSPVTGSYNEQFF. Written as DNA, the CDR3 is TGTGCCAGCAGCTCCCCGGTGACGGGCTCCTACAATGAGCAGTTCTTC.

The genes are TRBV29-1 and TRBJ2-2; 7 nucleotides agree with TRBD1. From germline, CDR1 is SQVTM and CDR2 ANQGSEA. The CDR3 sequence is 13 residues long. J was trimmed by 13 bases and V by 7 bases; bases with no gene match: 15. For the CDR3, the DNA is TGCAGCGCCAAGGATACAGGGGCCTTAGGGCTGTTTTTT. It yields the protein CSAKDTGALGLFF.

This clone has a single count. The chain has TRBV5-6 and TRBJ2-4; D might be TRBD2 (7 bases). Germline V gene lookup returns CDR1 SGHDT and CDR2 YYEEEE. This CDR3 region has 15 residues. V gave up 5 bases and J gave up 1 base, with 13 bases separating them. The CDR3 nucleotides are TGTGCCAGCAGGACTGGGGGGGCGGCCAAAAACATTCAGTACTTC. This sequence encodes CASRTGGAAKNIQYF.

This clone has a count of ten or more. The V gene is TRBV28, the J gene TRBJ2-7, with D perhaps matching TRBD1 (5 bases). Trimming stripped 5 bases from V and 3 bases from J, with 8 bases between. The CDR3 is made up of 12 amino acids. CDR1 is MDHEN and CDR2 is SYDVKM in the germline V gene. This CDR3 is CASSRGYYEQYF. In nucleotides, the CDR3 is TGTGCCAGCAGTAGGGGCTACTACGAGCAGTACTTC.

The chain has TRBV24-1 and TRBJ1-3; 10 bases map to TRBD1. Germline values: CDR1 KGHDR, CDR2 SFDVKD. The V segment lost 11 bases and the J segment 2 bases; nucleotides outside the gene matches: 5. The CDR3 is 14 residues long. The CDR3 nucleotides are TGTGCCAAGACAGGGGGCGAAACTGGAAACACCATATATTTT. This sequence encodes CAKTGGETGNTIYF.

The rearrangement joins TRBV25-1 to TRBJ2-7; D gene uncertain. There are 12 residues in the CDR3. Trimming removed 4 bases from V and 0 bases from J, with 4 bases in between. Germline values: CDR1 MGHDK, CDR2 SYGVNS. The CDR3 sequence: CASSVSSYEQYF. In DNA, the CDR3 is TGTGCCAGCAGTGTATCCTCCTACGAGCAGTACTTC.

V usage is TRBV5-1 and J usage is TRBJ1-1; unclear D gene. Trimming cost V 9 bases and J 0 bases, with 21 bases left between them. Germline CDR1 SGHRS, CDR2 YFSETQ. The CDR3 is 16 amino acids. The CDR3 here is CATALGSSTMNTEAFF. The CDR3 region has the DNA TGCGCCACCGCTCTGGGGAGTTCTACGATGAACACTGAAGCTTTCTTT.

The gene calls are TRBV7-9 and TRBJ1-5, with D tentatively TRBD1 (6 bases). The CDR3 has 14 residues. Per the germline V gene, CDR1 is SEHNR and CDR2 is FQNEAQ (reference sequence). V was cut by 5 bases and J by 6 bases, with 14 bases left in between. The CDR3, as DNA: TGTGCCAGCAGCCCACAGGGATTGCTTCAGCCCCAGCATTTT. Translating it yields CASSPQGLLQPQHF. The full variable domain, rest sourced from reference TRBV7-9 and TRBJ1-5, is DTGVSQNPRHKITKRGQNVTFRCDPISEHNRLYWYRQTLGQGPEFLTYFQNEAQLEKSRLLSDRFSAERPKGSFSTLEIQRTEQGDSAMYLCASSPQGLLQPQHFGDGTRLSIL.

The rearrangement joins TRBV24-1 to TRBJ1-5; 9 nucleotides line up with TRBD1. There are 14 residues in the CDR3. With 4 bases clipped from V and 7 bases from J, the junction kept 4 bases outside the gene matches. Germline values: CDR1 KGHDR, CDR2 SFDVKD. CDR3 coding DNA: TGTGCCACCAGTGAGGGACAGGGCCGCCAGCCCCAGCATTTT. It translates to CATSEGQGRQPQHF.

This rearrangement joins TRBV27 to TRBJ2-3; possibly TRBD2 for D (6 bases). Per the germline V gene, CDR1 is MNHEY and CDR2 is SMNVEV (reference sequence). V was pared by 7 bases and J by 3 bases, with 8 bases between. The CDR3 is 12 amino acids. The CDR3 DNA sequence: TGTGCCAGCACACGGGGGACAGATACGCAGTATTTT. Translating gives CASTRGTDTQYF.

The chain employs TRBV9 and TRBJ2-7, with D perhaps matching TRBD1 (6 bases). The V end was cut by 4 bases, the J end by 2 bases, with 16 bases between. Germline values: CDR1 SGDLS, CDR2 YYNGEE. There are 15 residues in the CDR3. DNA for the CDR3: TGTGCCAGCAGCCCAAGGGGGACACATCCCTACGAGCAGTACTTC. It encodes CASSPRGTHPYEQYF.

The rearrangement links TRBV24-1 to TRBJ2-4, with D uncertain. Germline values: CDR1 KGHDR, CDR2 SFDVKD. The CDR3 loop spans 13 amino acids. Between the trimmed V and J ends, which lost 1 base and 8 bases, there was a span of 8 bases. The CDR3 DNA sequence: TGTGCCACCAGTGATTTCGATAGTGACATTCAGTACTTC. This translates into CATSDFDSDIQYF.

The chain joins TRBV7-9 to TRBJ1-2; D gene uncertain. The CDR3 loop spans 13 amino acids. V shed 5 bases and J shed 8 bases, with 15 bases lying between them. Germline V gene sequence: CDR1 SEHNR, CDR2 FQNEAQ (reference sequence). CDR3 nucleotides: TGTGCCAGCAGCCTTGGGGAGGTCGGCGGCTACACCTTC. Translating gives CASSLGEVGGYTF.

The V call is TRBV3-1 (or the pseudogene TRBV3-2), the J call TRBJ1-6; a weak D match, TRBD1 (5 bases). Trimming took off 4 bases at V and 11 bases at J, with 15 bases between the two ends. The CDR3 length is 14 residues. Germline loops: CDR1 LGHDT, CDR2 YNNKEL (reference sequence). DNA of the CDR3: TGTGCCAGCAGCCCATCACAGGCTGCGACACCCCTCCACTTT. Encoded protein: CASSPSQAATPLHF.